This T cell receptor beta chain was identified during a study of beta chain features in type 1 diabetes. About this clone itself: Its target is unknown.

The sequenced template was cDNA made from the entire isolated RNA. Sequenced by immunoSEQ multiplex PCR; TCRdb stores in-frame clones only, minus some. The sample consists of some 240,000 clones, around 15% of them appearing once. Sorting that relied on CD45RO/CCR7/CD25/CD127/CD95/CD27 yielded CD4+ naive, central memory, regulatory and stem cell-like memory cells. Trimming removed 4 bases from V and 3 bases from J, with 5 bases in between. In germline, CDR1 is SGHNT, CDR2 YYREEE (reference sequence). The CDR3 is 11 residues long. Notes on the study in general: TCRB CDR3s were moderately but significantly shorter in Type 1 diabetes patients in all four CD4+ subsets. Cells expressing TCR highly could be over-represented by cDNA sequencing.

This TCR was recovered from a man under 40 with type 1 diabetes. The material sequenced was naive CD4+ T cells from blood. This rearrangement joins TRBV5-4 to TRBJ2-7; possibly TRBD2 for D (5 bases). The CDR3 loop is CASSAGYEQYF. The CDR3 nucleotides are TGTGCCAGCAGCGCGGGCTACGAGCAGTACTTC.